Sequencing of this TCR beta chain was carried out in a study of cytomegalovirus exposure and HLA in healthy donors. Findings and limits, study-wide: TCR beta sequences reportedly predicted most subjects' HLA-A and HLA-B alleles accurately. A later analysis linked a missense DCLRE1C variant to TCR beta V- and J-gene trimming.

PCR involved 60 Vbeta and 13 Jbeta primers. Clones were read by immunoSEQ multiplex PCR, and TCRdb kept only the in-frame ones, dropping some. The sample lists 190,000 or so clones, roughly four fifths seen once, with approximately 0.098% in the top ten. Germline V gene sequence: CDR1 PRHDT, CDR2 FYEKMQ (reference sequence). V was shortened by 5 bases and J by 3 bases, with 21 bases between the two germline ends. The CDR3 runs 17 residues. As concerns this clone: Its antigen is not identified.

The source is a boy aged 2-9 years in good health and CMV-seronegative. Specimen: PBMCs. The J gene is TRBJ2-3, the V gene TRBV13; possible D gene TRBD1, 6 bases. The CDR3 DNA reads TGTGCCAGCAGCCCCCGGACAGCACCAAGAGGAACAGATACGCAGTATTTT. As protein: CASSPRTAPRGTDTQYF.